The 10 T cell receptor beta chains below were found in one sample sequenced in a study of blood T cell repertoires in COVID-19. Method: immunoSEQ multiplex PCR; TCRdb's copy keeps in-frame clones and lacks some. The repertoire includes approximately 240,000 clones, 80% to 90% of them detected once, and 3.5% sits in the top ten. The sequencing input was PBMCs or T cells enriched from blood (not recorded which). The source of these receptors is a woman between 18 and 29 years old in a cohort exposed to, infected with or recovered from COVID-19 (not recorded which).

The CDR3, as DNA: TGTGCCAGCAGCCGTACCTCCGGGACCGGGGAGCTGTTTTTT. Amino acids: CASSRTSGTGELFF. The chain couples TRBV11-3 to TRBJ2-2; D unresolved. The CDR3 has 14 amino acids. V dropped 5 bases and J dropped 5 bases, with 12 bases sitting between them. CDR1 and CDR2 from the germline V gene are SGHNT and YENEEA.

V usage is TRBV18 and J usage is TRBJ2-4; 12 nucleotides agree with TRBD2. V lost 6 bases, J lost 8 bases, and 8 bases stayed unmatched. CDR1 and CDR2 from the germline V gene are KGHSH and LQKENI. The CDR3 loop spans 15 amino acids. For the CDR3, the DNA is TGTGCCAGCTCTCCTAGACTAGCGGGAGAGGACATTCAGTACTTC. The encoded protein is CASSPRLAGEDIQYF. Full variable domain (outside the CDR3, taken from reference TRBV18 and TRBJ2-4): NAGVMQNPRHLVRRRGQEARLRCSPMKGHSHVYWYRQLPEEGLKFMVYLQKENIIDESGMPKERFSAEFPKEGPSILRIQQVVRGDSAAYFCASSPRLAGEDIQYFGAGTRLSVL.

CDR3 sequence: CASSLRGTFGPYGYTF. CDR3 DNA sequence: TGTGCCAGCAGTTTAAGGGGGACATTTGGCCCCTATGGCTACACCTTC. V and J are TRBV28 and TRBJ1-2, with D maybe TRBD1 (6 bases). Between the trimmed V and J ends, which lost 2 bases and 4 bases, there was a span of 17 bases. Germline values: CDR1 MDHEN, CDR2 SYDVKM. The CDR3 totals 16 residues.

The chain couples TRBV6-4 to TRBJ1-2, with no clear D. CDR3 length: 14 residues. Germline V CDR1 and CDR2: MRHNA, SNTAGT. Trimming removed 2 bases at V and 4 bases at J, with 11 bases between. The CDR3 here is CASSDQRGSYGYTF. CDR3 DNA: TGTGCCAGCAGTGACCAGCGAGGGAGCTATGGCTACACCTTC.

This clone appeared a single time. This rearrangement joins TRBV2 to TRBJ1-2; a possible D gene is TRBD1 (5 bases). Trimming removed 1 base from V and 7 bases from J, with 7 bases in between. The CDR3 totals 12 residues. Germline V gene lookup returns CDR1 SNHLY and CDR2 FYNNEI. The DNA of the CDR3 is TGTGCCAGCAGTGAAGAGCAGGGTGGCTACACCTTC. Encoded protein: CASSEEQGGYTF.

The chain recombines TRBV21-1 with TRBJ2-7; the table's D call, TRBD2, has no DNA check behind it. TRBV21-1 is tagged as a pseudogene. This CDR3 spans 15 amino acids. Written as DNA, the CDR3 is TGTGCCAGCAGCATCGCGGCTTCCGTTTTATACGAGCAGTACTTC. Its translation: CASSIAASVLYEQYF.

V usage is TRBV7-2 and J usage is TRBJ1-4, with 9 bases aligning to TRBD1. Trimming at V came to 1 base and at J to 8 bases, leaving 8 bases not matched to a gene. This CDR3 comprises 16 residues. CDR1 SGHTA and CDR2 FQGNSA come from the germline V gene. As DNA, the CDR3 is TGTGCCAGCAGCTTAGTGGGACAGGGAGGGAGGGAAAAACTGTTTTTT. Translated, it gives CASSLVGQGGREKLFF.

V and J are TRBV28 and TRBJ1-2, with 8 positions matching TRBD1. Germline V gene data show CDR1 as MDHEN and CDR2 as SYDVKM. The CDR3 totals 15 residues. After removal of 7 bases from V and 7 bases from J, the junction contained 14 bases not matched to a gene. The CDR3 coding sequence is TGTGCCAGCATGAGATTCCCGACAGGGGATCGTGGCTACACCTTC. This translates into CASMRFPTGDRGYTF.

The chain joins TRBV19 to TRBJ1-1; tentative D call: TRBD1 (5 bases). CDR3 length equals 15 residues. Germline V lookup: CDR1 LNHDA, CDR2 SQIVND (reference sequence). V lost 5 bases to trimming and J lost 1 base, with 14 bases between them. The CDR3 sequence is CASSASPGSNTEAFF. The CDR3 nucleotides read TGTGCCAGTAGTGCCTCCCCAGGGTCGAACACTGAAGCTTTCTTT.

The rearrangement joins TRBV30 to TRBJ1-5, with TRBD1 identical over 9 bases. Germline CDR1 and CDR2: GTSNPN and SVGIG (reference sequence). V lost 2 bases and J lost 5; bases outside the gene matches: 4. This CDR3 contains 14 residues. DNA for the CDR3: TGTGCCTGGAGTAGGGGACAGGGCCATCAGCCCCAGCATTTT. Residues: CAWSRGQGHQPQHF. Drawing the rest from reference TRBV30 and TRBJ1-5, the complete variable domain is SQTIHQWPATLVQPVGSPLSLECTVEGTSNPNLYWYRQAAGRGLQLLFYSVGIGQISSEVPQNLSASRPQDRQFILSSKKLLLSDSGFYLCAWSRGQGHQPQHFGDGTRLSIL.